What follows are 22 T cell receptor beta chains derived from one specimen sequenced in a study of a mutant IDH1 vaccine in newly diagnosed glioma. No antigens are known for them. Time point specified: week 5, during vaccination. The study gave 300 ug of mutant IDH1 20-mer peptide per vaccine dose, with topical imiquimod. TCRdb's copy holds only in-frame clones and misses some; the assay was immunoSEQ multiplex PCR. The table records some 10,000 clones, roughly 91% of them present only once. The sample was PBMCs, taken from a glioma patient whose treatment included an IDH1 peptide vaccine. These TCRs come from a woman in her 40s with glioma. Some clones in this sample may be carry-over from other donors' samples.

The chain carries TRBV6-4 and TRBJ2-1, with D unclear. CDR3 length equals 13 residues. Trimming stripped 6 bases from V and 4 bases from J, with 10 bases between. From germline, CDR1 is MRHNA and CDR2 SNTAGT. This chain's CDR3 is CASRRSRYNEQFF. DNA of the CDR3: TGTGCCAGCAGGAGGAGTCGGTACAATGAGCAGTTCTTC.

The CDR3 is CASSSRESHYGYTF. CDR3 sequence (DNA): TGTGCCAGCTCATCACGAGAGTCCCACTATGGCTACACCTTC. The chain links TRBV18 to TRBJ1-2; D is unclear. V lost 5 bases, J lost 3 bases, and 13 bases lay in between. The CDR3 has 14 residues. The V gene's germline CDR1 is KGHSH and CDR2 LQKENI.

J is TRBJ2-7 and V is TRBV6-6; 7 bases match TRBD1. Germline trimming cut 7 bases from V and 4 bases from J; bases unmatched to any gene: 13. The CDR3 loop spans 15 amino acids. CDR1 and CDR2 from the germline V gene are MNHNY and SVGAGI (reference sequence). CDR3: CASKNTGAFGYEQYF. CDR3 DNA: TGTGCCAGCAAGAACACAGGGGCCTTCGGGTACGAGCAGTACTTC.

This chain joins TRBV28 and TRBJ1-5; 10 bases are shared with TRBD1. Germline V gene lookup returns CDR1 MDHEN and CDR2 SYDVKM. There are 15 residues in the CDR3. V lost 6 bases, J lost 4 bases, and 6 bases stayed unmatched. The CDR3 loop is CASRMGQGTNQPQHF. Written as DNA, the CDR3 is TGTGCCAGCAGAATGGGACAGGGGACTAATCAGCCCCAGCATTTT.

V gene TRBV6-5 combines with J gene TRBJ2-1, with D tentatively TRBD2 (5 bases). The V end was cut by 6 bases, the J end by 6 bases, with 18 bases between. This CDR3 is 15 amino acids long. Germline loops: CDR1 MNHEY, CDR2 SVGAGI. CDR3 DNA sequence: TGTGCCAGCAGCCCGACTACGGGGAGCTTCAATGAGCAGTTCTTC. Encoded protein: CASSPTTGSFNEQFF.

V and J are TRBV12-5 and TRBJ1-2; the D is unclear. This CDR3 region has 14 residues. Trimming left V 2 bases short and J 4 bases short, with 11 bases between. Per germline, CDR1 LGHNT and CDR2 FRNRAP. CDR3: CASGLRVWGYGYTF. As DNA, the CDR3 is TGTGCTAGTGGTTTGAGGGTCTGGGGCTATGGCTACACCTTC.

V gene TRBV6-4 combines with J gene TRBJ2-6; weak D call: TRBD2 (6 bases). V was cut by 5 bases and J by 0 bases, with 11 bases left in between. This CDR3 is built from 16 residues. Germline CDR1 reads MRHNA; CDR2 reads SNTAGT. The CDR3 bases are TGTGCCAGCAGTCTACCCGGGGGCTCTGGGGCCAACGTCCTGACTTTC. Amino acid sequence: CASSLPGGSGANVLTF.

The chain carries TRBV7-9 and TRBJ2-7, with 8 nucleotides matching TRBD2. CDR3 size: 13 residues. Germline CDR1 and CDR2: SEHNR and FQNEAQ (reference sequence). J gave up 6 bases and V 3 bases, and 4 bases lay outside the gene matches. This CDR3 is CASSFSTSGEQYF. CDR3 bases: TGTGCCAGCAGCTTTTCTACTAGCGGCGAGCAGTACTTC.

About this clone itself: The junction does not match germline at one end; this may be a read error. The gene calls are TRBV7-7 and TRBJ2-2; possible D gene TRBD1, 5 bases. The CDR3 is 13 amino acids. Germline V gene data show CDR1 as SSHAT and CDR2 as FNYEAQ (reference sequence). Here the CDR3 DNA reads TGTGCTAGCAGTTCCAGGGCGACCGGGGAGCTGTTTTTT. This translates into CASSSRATGELFF.

The rearrangement joins TRBV13 to TRBJ2-2; D gene ambiguous. V dropped 1 base and J dropped 2 bases, with 5 bases sitting between them. In germline, CDR1 is PRHDT, CDR2 FYEKMQ (reference sequence). This CDR3 spans 14 amino acids. CDR3 sequence: CASSLVLNTGELFF. CDR3 DNA sequence: TGTGCCAGCAGCTTAGTCCTTAACACCGGGGAGCTGTTTTTT.

The gene calls are TRBV30 and TRBJ1-2; 8 bases align to TRBD1. J lost 5 bases, V lost 3 bases, and 11 bases had no gene match. Germline values: CDR1 GTSNPN, CDR2 SVGIG (reference sequence). CDR3 length equals 15 residues. CDR3 region: CAWRRSPGQVYGYTF. The DNA of the CDR3 is TGTGCCTGGAGGCGGTCCCCGGGACAGGTTTATGGCTACACCTTC.

V gene TRBV7-2 combines with J gene TRBJ1-1; perhaps TRBD1 as D (6 bases). Germline CDR1 reads SGHTA; CDR2 reads FQGNSA. This CDR3 is built from 12 residues. The V end lost 4 bases, the J end lost 8 bases, and 11 bases lay between the germline ends. In DNA form, the CDR3 reads TGTGCCAGCAGCTCCAGGGGAGCCGAAGCTTTCTTT. Its protein is CASSSRGAEAFF.

This rearrangement joins TRBV20-1 to TRBJ1-2; the D is unclear. The V end was cut by 2 bases, the J end by 8 bases, with 9 bases between. The CDR3 is 11 residues long. Per germline, CDR1 DFQATT and CDR2 SNEGSKA (reference sequence). In nucleotides, the CDR3 is TGCAGTGCTAGAAGAGGTCCGGGCTACACCTTC. Protein product: CSARRGPGYTF.

The DNA for the CDR3 is TGTGCCAGCAGCCGCCAGGGCAGGGCCAATTCACCCCTCCACTTT. This encodes CASSRQGRANSPLHF. This chain links TRBV7-9 with TRBJ1-6, with D possibly TRBD1 on 5 matching bases. The V end lost 5 bases, the J end lost 7 bases, and 15 bases lay between the germline ends. This CDR3 spans 15 amino acids. CDR1 is SEHNR, CDR2 FQNEAQ, per germline (reference sequence).

This sequence joins TRBV6-6 and TRBJ2-2; D gene unclear. The CDR3 is 13 residues long. CDR1 and CDR2 from the germline V gene are MNHNY and SVGAGI (reference sequence). V lost 6 bases and J lost 5, with 10 bases in between. The CDR3 loop is CASRDPSTGELFF. The DNA for the CDR3 is TGTGCCAGCAGAGACCCCTCTACCGGGGAGCTGTTTTTT.

The V gene is TRBV29-1, the J gene TRBJ2-5; D is possibly TRBD2 (6 bases). Germline-derived CDR1 and CDR2 are SQVTM and ANQGSEA. Between the trimmed V and J ends, which lost 0 bases and 4 bases, there was a span of 6 bases. The CDR3 covers 12 residues. The chain's CDR3 is CSVEEGGETQYF. The CDR3 DNA reads TGCAGCGTTGAAGAGGGGGGAGAGACCCAGTACTTC.

The chain employs TRBV12-5 and TRBJ2-3; TRBD2 matches 7 bases. V gave up 6 bases and J gave up 4 bases; unmatched junction bases: 4. From germline, CDR1 is LGHNT and CDR2 FRNRAP. The CDR3 sequence is 13 residues long. The CDR3 is CASGLGLADTQYF. The CDR3 coding sequence is TGTGCTAGTGGACTCGGACTAGCAGATACGCAGTATTTT.

The chain has TRBV5-1 and TRBJ1-1; no clear D gene. CDR1 SGHRS and CDR2 YFSETQ come from the germline V gene. The ends were cut back, 5 bases at V and 1 base at J, with 9 bases in the middle. There are 13 residues in the CDR3. CDR3 region: CASRDGPNTEAFF. CDR3 nucleotide sequence: TGCGCCAGCAGGGACGGTCCGAACACTGAAGCTTTCTTT. Full variable domain (outside the CDR3, taken from reference TRBV5-1 and TRBJ1-1): KAGVTQTPRYLIKTRGQQVTLSCSPISGHRSVSWYQQTPGQGLQFLFEYFSETQRNKGNFPGRFSGRQFSNSRSEMNVSTLELGDSALYLCASRDGPNTEAFFGQGTRLTVV.

V usage is TRBV5-1 and J usage is TRBJ1-1; 7 bases are a match to TRBD1. The CDR3 has 15 amino acids. Per the germline V gene, CDR1 is SGHRS and CDR2 is YFSETQ. After removal of 4 bases from V and 5 bases from J, the junction contained 11 bases not matched to a gene. CDR3 nucleotides: TGCGCCAGCAGCCCGTCCCAGGGGGTCGGAACTGAAGCTTTCTTT. This translates into CASSPSQGVGTEAFF.

The chain is built from TRBV6-4 and TRBJ2-3; D gene unclear. Germline CDR1 MRHNA, CDR2 SNTAGT. Trimming took 2 bases from V and 4 from J, leaving 10 bases between them. CDR3 length: 14 residues. As DNA, the CDR3 is TGTGCCAGCAGTGACCCGTCCAGGTCAGATACGCAGTATTTT. Its translation is CASSDPSRSDTQYF.

The rearrangement links TRBV7-2 to TRBJ1-3; a weak D match, TRBD1 (5 bases). The CDR3 is 15 residues long. CDR1 and CDR2 from the germline V gene are SGHTA and FQGNSA. Trimming removed 5 bases from V and 0 bases from J, with 11 bases in between. The CDR3 nucleotides read TGTGCCAGCAGCCAGACAGCCCTCTCTGGAAACACCATATATTTT. Amino acid sequence: CASSQTALSGNTIYF.

The CDR3 sequence is CASSPIGRYTDTQYF. CDR3 DNA sequence: TGTGCCAGCAGCCCGATCGGGAGATACACAGATACGCAGTATTTT. V usage is TRBV11-2 and J usage is TRBJ2-3; D is perhaps TRBD2 (6 bases). Germline lookup yields CDR1 SGHAT and CDR2 FQNNGV. The CDR3 length is 15 residues. V lost 5 bases, J lost 2 bases, and 14 bases lay in between.